One and the same sample provided the 22 T cell receptor beta chains below, sequenced in a study of cytomegalovirus exposure and HLA in healthy donors. PCR was performed using 60 Vbeta and 13 Jbeta primers. Data came from immunoSEQ multiplex PCR; TCRdb stores just in-frame clones and leaves some out. Here the sample spans 180,000 or so clones, about 79% being singletons. Material for sequencing was PBMCs. Receptor source: a man between 18 and 29 years old in good health and CMV-seronegative.

The rearrangement joins TRBV4-1 to TRBJ2-7, with D possibly being TRBD1 (6 bases). Germline lookup yields CDR1 MGHRA and CDR2 YSYEKL. The CDR3 spans 16 residues. V was trimmed by 3 bases and J by 5 bases, leaving 20 bases between them. CDR3 DNA: TGCGCCAGCAGCCATGCTGGGACACTGGGGTTCGACGAGCAGTACTTC. It encodes CASSHAGTLGFDEQYF.

This clone was observed once. The chain couples TRBV5-6 to TRBJ1-4, with 8 bases aligning to TRBD1. V gave up 2 bases and J gave up 4 bases; unmatched junction bases: 4. The germline gives CDR1 SGHDT, CDR2 YYEEEE. The CDR3 totals 15 residues. For the CDR3, the DNA is TGTGCCAGCAGCTTCCAGGGGGCAGTTAATGAAAAACTGTTTTTT. Residues: CASSFQGAVNEKLFF.

CDR3 nucleotide sequence: TGTGCCAGTAGTACAGGGCCTAGAGGCTACACCTTC. Protein sequence: CASSTGPRGYTF. The chain joins TRBV19 to TRBJ1-2, with a possible D match to TRBD1 (5 bases). The CDR3 contains 12 residues. Trimming pared 4 bases from V and 8 bases from J, leaving 11 bases between. Germline values: CDR1 LNHDA, CDR2 SQIVND (reference sequence).

The V gene is TRBV10-1, the J gene TRBJ1-5; D not resolved. Germline values: CDR1 WNHNN, CDR2 SYGVQD (reference sequence). The CDR3 runs 15 residues. With 8 bases removed from V and 0 bases from J, the gap between germline ends came to 14 bases. The CDR3 DNA reads TGCGCCAGCGGGGAGGGCGGTTATAGCAATCAGCCCCAGCATTTT. Its translation is CASGEGGYSNQPQHF.

This chain uses TRBV11-2 with TRBJ2-5; 11 positions agree with TRBD2. The CDR3 loop spans 17 amino acids. Losses at the gene ends were 3 bases for V and 1 base for J; bases not matched to a gene: 7. CDR1 and CDR2 from the germline V gene are SGHAT and FQNNGV. Written as DNA, the CDR3 is TGTGCCAGCAGCTTTAGCGGGGGGGCCCGAGGCCAAGAGACCCAGTACTTC. It is translated as CASSFSGGARGQETQYF.

This clone showed up just a few times. The V and J genes are TRBV6-5 and TRBJ2-7, with a weak D call TRBD1 (6 bases). This CDR3 spans 13 amino acids. CDR1 and CDR2 from the germline V gene are MNHEY and SVGAGI. V gave up 5 bases and J gave up 3 bases, with 11 bases separating them. The CDR3 here is CASSLIQGYEQYF. In nucleotides, the CDR3 is TGTGCCAGCAGTCTAATACAGGGCTACGAGCAGTACTTC.

The chain joins TRBV6-5 to TRBJ2-3; tentatively, D is TRBD2 (5 bases). Looked up from germline, CDR1 is MNHEY and CDR2 is SVGAGI. V lost 9 bases and J lost 6, with 19 bases in between. The CDR3 covers 14 residues. CDR3 bases: TGTGCCAGTCCGAGCGGCCCCCGACACGATACGCAGTATTTT. As protein: CASPSGPRHDTQYF.

V is TRBV30 and J is TRBJ1-1, with D uncertain. Between the trimmed V and J ends, which lost 1 base and 6 bases, there was a span of 9 bases. The germline V gene has CDR1 GTSNPN and CDR2 SVGIG (reference sequence). This CDR3 contains 12 residues. In DNA, the CDR3 is TGTGCCTGGAGTGCTGGACTGGCTGAAGCTTTCTTT. Translating gives CAWSAGLAEAFF.

V usage is TRBV27 and J usage is TRBJ2-7, with D tentatively TRBD2 (6 bases). The CDR3 is 15 residues long. Trimming pared 8 bases from V and 2 bases from J, leaving 19 bases between. The germline gives CDR1 MNHEY, CDR2 SMNVEV (reference sequence). CDR3: CASQAWRGSAYEQYF. The CDR3, as DNA: TGTGCCAGCCAGGCATGGAGGGGCTCTGCCTACGAGCAGTACTTC.

The V and J genes are TRBV7-2 and TRBJ2-1; 14 bases line up with TRBD2. Per germline, CDR1 SGHTA and CDR2 FQGNSA. Trimming cost V 4 bases and J 8 bases; bases outside gene matches: 13. The CDR3 loop spans 18 amino acids. In nucleotides, the CDR3 is TGTGCCAGCAGCTCCAGAGGACTAGCGGGGGGAATGGAGGATGAGCAGTTCTTC. Its translation: CASSSRGLAGGMEDEQFF.

This chain links TRBV11-3 with TRBJ1-6; D unclear. The V and J ends lost 1 base and 7 bases respectively, with 5 bases between them. The CDR3 covers 13 residues. From germline, CDR1 is SGHNT and CDR2 YENEEA. The CDR3 DNA reads TGTGCCAGCAGCTTAGGTAGCAATTCACCCCTCCACTTT. Translated, it gives CASSLGSNSPLHF. Combining the CDR3 with reference TRBV11-3 and TRBJ1-6 gives the whole variable domain EAGVVQSPRYKIIEKKQPVAFWCNPISGHNTLYWYLQNLGQGPELLIRYENEEAVDDSQLPKDRFSAERLKGVDSTLKIQPAELGDSAVYLCASSLGSNSPLHFGNGTRLTVT.

This chain connects TRBV9 to TRBJ1-2, with D hard to call. Trimming removed 4 bases at V and 2 bases at J, with 12 bases between. The CDR3 totals 14 residues. Germline CDR1 SGDLS, CDR2 YYNGEE. In DNA form, the CDR3 reads TGTGCCAGCAGCACCCGAGGGCTAAACTATGGCTACACCTTC. Translation: CASSTRGLNYGYTF. Together with reference TRBV9 and TRBJ1-2, the CDR3 gives the full variable domain: DSGVTQTPKHLITATGQRVTLRCSPRSGDLSVYWYQQSLDQGLQFLIQYYNGEERAKGNILERFSAQQFPDLHSELNLSSLELGDSALYFCASSTRGLNYGYTFGSGTRLTVV.

The V call is TRBV2, the J call TRBJ1-1; TRBD1 might be the D (6 bases). This CDR3 is built from 13 residues. Germline assignment: CDR1 SNHLY and CDR2 FYNNEI. Trimming took 8 bases from V and 10 from J, leaving 20 bases between them. CDR3 coding DNA: TGTGCCAGCGTCGCCGGACAGCAACCGGCAGCTTTCTTT. Protein product: CASVAGQQPAAFF.

The V and J genes are TRBV5-1 and TRBJ2-5; TRBD2 aligns across 12 bases. Germline values: CDR1 SGHRS, CDR2 YFSETQ. J lost 5 bases, V lost 1 base, and 6 bases had no gene match. This CDR3 comprises 16 residues. This chain's CDR3 is CASSLLTSGSTETQYF. The CDR3 DNA follows: TGCGCCAGCAGCTTGTTGACTAGCGGGAGTACTGAGACCCAGTACTTC.

V usage is TRBV7-9 and J usage is TRBJ1-3, with 9 bases lining up with TRBD1. V shed 5 bases, J shed 4 bases, and the junction held 6 bases outside the gene matches. Germline V gene data show CDR1 as SEHNR and CDR2 as FQNEAQ (reference sequence). The CDR3 length is 15 residues. CDR3: CASSNAGTGGNTIYF. Here the CDR3 DNA reads TGTGCCAGCAGCAACGCCGGGACAGGGGGAAACACCATATATTTT.

In its sample, this clone was seen a few times. V and J are TRBV5-1 and TRBJ1-5; a possible D gene is TRBD1 (5 bases). This CDR3 region has 15 residues. Trimming pared 3 bases from V and 4 bases from J, leaving 14 bases between. Germline V CDR1 and CDR2: SGHRS, YFSETQ. The CDR3, as DNA: TGCGCCAGCAGCTCAGGGTTTGGGCTGAATCAGCCCCAGCATTTT. It specifies CASSSGFGLNQPQHF. The variable domain in full, with the rest retrieved from reference TRBV5-1 and TRBJ1-5, is KAGVTQTPRYLIKTRGQQVTLSCSPISGHRSVSWYQQTPGQGLQFLFEYFSETQRNKGNFPGRFSGRQFSNSRSEMNVSTLELGDSALYLCASSSGFGLNQPQHFGDGTRLSIL.

The CDR3 DNA is TGTGCCAGCACGGGACAGGTCAGCAACTACGAGCAGTACTTC. Translation: CASTGQVSNYEQYF. The chain links TRBV6-1 to TRBJ2-7; the match to TRBD1 covers 8 bases. Germline CDR1 and CDR2: MNHNS and SASEGT. The CDR3 contains 14 residues. V was pared by 7 bases and J by 3 bases, with 8 bases of the junction left unmatched.

The chain combines TRBV29-1 with TRBJ1-5; 8 nucleotides line up with TRBD1. Looked up from germline, CDR1 is SQVTM and CDR2 is ANQGSEA. The length of the CDR3 is 14 residues. Trimming took 5 bases from V and 4 from J; bases not matched to a gene: 7. The CDR3 is CSVIWTGTNQPQHF. In nucleotides, the CDR3 is TGCAGCGTTATCTGGACAGGGACGAATCAGCCCCAGCATTTT.

This clone was picked up a small number of times. This chain connects TRBV18 to TRBJ1-1; a weak D match, TRBD1 (6 bases). This CDR3 region has 13 residues. Deletions cut 6 bases from V and 0 bases from J, with 8 bases between. Germline V gene data show CDR1 as KGHSH and CDR2 as LQKENI. The CDR3 loop reads CASSGQMNTEAFF. Written as DNA, the CDR3 is TGTGCCAGCTCTGGACAGATGAACACTGAAGCTTTCTTT.

This clone was detected only a few times. CDR3 DNA: TGTGCCAGCTCACCACAGGGGGACGTCGGCACTGAAGCTTTCTTT. This gives the protein CASSPQGDVGTEAFF. The chain combines TRBV18 with TRBJ1-1; D may be TRBD1 (6 bases). The CDR3 runs 15 residues. The ends were cut back, 1 base at V and 4 bases at J, with 13 bases in the middle. Per germline, CDR1 KGHSH and CDR2 LQKENI.

About this clone itself: An end of the junction does not agree with germline; a read error may underlie this. The chain joins TRBV28 to TRBJ1-2; TRBD1 agrees at 7 bases. CDR3 size: 11 residues. The V gene's germline CDR1 is MDHEN and CDR2 SYDVKM. This CDR3 is CASPTSRDSFF. For the CDR3, the DNA is TGTGCCAGCCCGACTTCCCGGGACAGTTTCTTC.

This sequence joins TRBV6-1 and TRBJ1-2; perhaps TRBD1 as D (5 bases). V dropped 0 bases and J dropped 8 bases, with 10 bases sitting between them. CDR1 is MNHNS, CDR2 SASEGT, per germline. The length of the CDR3 is 13 residues. The chain's CDR3 is CASSEAGANGYTF. DNA of the CDR3: TGTGCCAGCAGTGAAGCAGGGGCTAACGGCTACACCTTC.